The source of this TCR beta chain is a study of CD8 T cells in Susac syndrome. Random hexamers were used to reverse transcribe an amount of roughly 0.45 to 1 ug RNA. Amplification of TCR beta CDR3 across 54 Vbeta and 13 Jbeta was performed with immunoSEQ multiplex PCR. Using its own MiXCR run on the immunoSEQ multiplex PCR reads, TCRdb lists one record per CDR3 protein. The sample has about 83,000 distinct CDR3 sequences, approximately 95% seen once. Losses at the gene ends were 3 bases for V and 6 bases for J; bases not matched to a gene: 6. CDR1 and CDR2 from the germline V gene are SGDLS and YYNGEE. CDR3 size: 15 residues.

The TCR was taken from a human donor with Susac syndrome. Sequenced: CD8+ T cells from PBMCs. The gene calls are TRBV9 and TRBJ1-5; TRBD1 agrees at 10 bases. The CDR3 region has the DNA TGTGCCAGCAGCGCCGGGACAGGGGTTGGTCAGCCCCAGCATTTT. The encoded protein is CASSAGTGVGQPQHF.